This T cell receptor beta chain is drawn from a study of T cells in tuberculosis. Findings and limits, study-wide: Some low-affinity tetramer-binding T cells may be absent from this sample.

Clones were sequenced by immunoSEQ multiplex PCR, and TCRdb holds only the in-frame ones, with some missing. The sample carries about 88,000 clones, about nine tenths recorded once. This CDR3 is 15 amino acids long. After thawing and overnight rest, PBMC were stained with GMM-loaded CD1B tetramer, viability dye and anti-CD3 for sorting. The CD1B tetramers carried C32 glucose monomycolate purified from Rhodococcus equi. Tetramer-sorted PBMC had been CD14 monocyte-depleted before freezing. About 94,000 tetramer-negative cells were sorted from each donor. Source material: CD1b-GMM tetramer-negative cells sorted from PBMCs. The gene calls are TRBV21-1 and TRBJ2-1; TRBD1, the table's D call, lacks a check against the DNA. TRBV21-1 is a listed pseudogene. The origin of this receptor is an adult woman with latent tuberculosis. CDR3 sequence: CASTKRGDRGNEQFF. The CDR3 DNA reads as TGTGCCAGCACCAAAAGGGGGGACAGGGGGAATGAGCAGTTCTTC.